The clone carrying this T cell receptor beta chain was detected only a few times. Its antigen is unidentified. A multiplex PCR was run with 60 Vbeta primers and 13 Jbeta primers. Generated by immunoSEQ multiplex PCR, the TCRdb table keeps only in-frame clones and is missing some. Of 210,000 or so clones in the sample, more than 75% were seen once. This specimen comes from a study of cytomegalovirus exposure and HLA in healthy donors. General observations from the study: A reported reduction in N-insertions relative to the approximately 670-donor mean was seen in an Asian-associated ancestry cluster in a later analysis.

The CDR3 consists of 14 residues. V was trimmed by 6 bases and J by 5 bases, leaving 16 bases between them. CDR1 is SGHTA, CDR2 FQGTGA, per germline. Sequenced sample: PBMCs. This chain connects TRBV7-3 to TRBJ2-5; tentative D call: TRBD2 (7 bases). The origin of this receptor is a girl aged 2 to 9 in good health and CMV-seronegative. The CDR3 reads CASSYYGGHETQYF. CDR3 in DNA: TGTGCCAGCAGTTATTACGGGGGGCACGAGACCCAGTACTTC.